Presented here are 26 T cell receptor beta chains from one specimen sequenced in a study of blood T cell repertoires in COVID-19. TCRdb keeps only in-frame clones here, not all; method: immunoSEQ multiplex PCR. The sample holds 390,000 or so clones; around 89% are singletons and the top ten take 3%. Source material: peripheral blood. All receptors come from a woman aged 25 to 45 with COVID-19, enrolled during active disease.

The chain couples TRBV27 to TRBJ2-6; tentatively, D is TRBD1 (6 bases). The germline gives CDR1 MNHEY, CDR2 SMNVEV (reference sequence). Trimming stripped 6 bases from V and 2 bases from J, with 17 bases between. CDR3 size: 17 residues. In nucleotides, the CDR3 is TGTGCCAGCAGCAACTTTTACAGGGAAGCTGGGGCCAACGTCCTGACTTTC. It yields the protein CASSNFYREAGANVLTF. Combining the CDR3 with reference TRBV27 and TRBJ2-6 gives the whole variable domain EAQVTQNPRYLITVTGKKLTVTCSQNMNHEYMSWYRQDPGLGLRQIYYSMNVEVTDKGDVPEGYKVSRKEKRNFPLILESPSPNQTSLYFCASSNFYREAGANVLTFGAGSRLTVL.

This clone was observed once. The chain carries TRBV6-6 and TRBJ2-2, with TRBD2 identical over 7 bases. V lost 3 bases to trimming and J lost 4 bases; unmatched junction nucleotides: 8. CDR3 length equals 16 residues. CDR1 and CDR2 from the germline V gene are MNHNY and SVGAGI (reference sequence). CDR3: CASSYLPGGTTGELFF. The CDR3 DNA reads TGTGCCAGCAGTTATCTTCCGGGGGGAACCACCGGGGAGCTGTTTTTT.

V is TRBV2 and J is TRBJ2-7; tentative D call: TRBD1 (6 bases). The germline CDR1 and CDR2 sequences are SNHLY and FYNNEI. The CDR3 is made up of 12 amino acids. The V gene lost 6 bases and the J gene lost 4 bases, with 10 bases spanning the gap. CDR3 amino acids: CASSYDRYEQYV. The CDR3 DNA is TGTGCCAGCAGCTACGACAGGTACGAGCAGTACGTC.

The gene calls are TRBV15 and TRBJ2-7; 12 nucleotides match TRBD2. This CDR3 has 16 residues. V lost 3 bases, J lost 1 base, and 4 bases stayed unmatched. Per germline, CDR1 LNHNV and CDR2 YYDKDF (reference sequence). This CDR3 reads CATSRETSGGSYEQYF. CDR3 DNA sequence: TGTGCCACCAGCAGGGAGACTAGCGGGGGATCCTACGAGCAGTACTTC.

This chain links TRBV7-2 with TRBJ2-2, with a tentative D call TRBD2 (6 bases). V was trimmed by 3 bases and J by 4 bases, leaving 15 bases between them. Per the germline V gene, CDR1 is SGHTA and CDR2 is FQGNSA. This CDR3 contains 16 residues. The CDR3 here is CASSFLSGPLTGELFF. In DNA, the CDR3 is TGTGCCAGCAGCTTTTTAAGCGGGCCCCTCACCGGGGAGCTGTTTTTT.

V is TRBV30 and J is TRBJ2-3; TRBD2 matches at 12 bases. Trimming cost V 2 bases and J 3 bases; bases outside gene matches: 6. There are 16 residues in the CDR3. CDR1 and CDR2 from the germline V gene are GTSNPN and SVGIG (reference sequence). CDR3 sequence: CAWSPSGRARTDTQYF. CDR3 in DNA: TGTGCCTGGAGTCCTAGCGGGAGGGCCCGGACAGATACGCAGTATTTT.

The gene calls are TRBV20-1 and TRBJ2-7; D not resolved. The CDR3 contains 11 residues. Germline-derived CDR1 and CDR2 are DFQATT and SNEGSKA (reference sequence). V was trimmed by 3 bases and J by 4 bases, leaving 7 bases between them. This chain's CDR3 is CSASLRYEQYF. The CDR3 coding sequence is TGCAGTGCTAGTCTGAGGTACGAGCAGTACTTC.

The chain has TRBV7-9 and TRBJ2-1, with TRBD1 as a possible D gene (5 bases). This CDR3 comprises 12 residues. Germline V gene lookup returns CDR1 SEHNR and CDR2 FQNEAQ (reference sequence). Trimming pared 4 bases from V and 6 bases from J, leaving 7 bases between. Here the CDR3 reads CASSSGFNEQFF. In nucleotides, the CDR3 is TGTGCCAGCAGCTCAGGGTTCAATGAGCAGTTCTTC.

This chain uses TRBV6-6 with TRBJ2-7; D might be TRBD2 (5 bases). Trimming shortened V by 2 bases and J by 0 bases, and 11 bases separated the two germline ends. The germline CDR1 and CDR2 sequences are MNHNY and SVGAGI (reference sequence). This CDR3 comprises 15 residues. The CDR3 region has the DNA TGTGCCAGCAGTTACCGGACTTCTATCTCCTACGAGCAGTACTTC. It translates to CASSYRTSISYEQYF.

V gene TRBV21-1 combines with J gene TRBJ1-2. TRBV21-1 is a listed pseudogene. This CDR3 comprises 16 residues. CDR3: CASSLSGGRVNYGYTF. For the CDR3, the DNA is TGTGCCAGCAGCCTAAGCGGGGGGCGCGTTAACTATGGCTACACCTTC.

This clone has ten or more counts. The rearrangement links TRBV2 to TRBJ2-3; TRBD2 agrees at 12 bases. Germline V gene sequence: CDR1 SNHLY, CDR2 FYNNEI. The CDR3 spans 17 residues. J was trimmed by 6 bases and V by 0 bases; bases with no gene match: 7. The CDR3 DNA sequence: TGTGCCAGCAGTGAAGCTTCTAGCGGGAGGGCCGGGGATACGCAGTATTTT. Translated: CASSEASSGRAGDTQYF.

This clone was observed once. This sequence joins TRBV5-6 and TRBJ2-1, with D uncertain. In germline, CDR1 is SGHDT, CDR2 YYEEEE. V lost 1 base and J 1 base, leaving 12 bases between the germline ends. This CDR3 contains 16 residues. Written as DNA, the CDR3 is TGTGCCAGCAGCTTGTTCCCCCGGTTATCCTACAATGAGCAGTTCTTC. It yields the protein CASSLFPRLSYNEQFF.

CDR3 loop: CASSLAGGRETQYF. CDR3 sequence (DNA): TGCGCCAGCAGCTTGGCCGGGGGTAGAGAGACCCAGTACTTC. The chain carries TRBV5-1 and TRBJ2-5, with a possible D match to TRBD2 (6 bases). Trimming removed 0 bases at V and 4 bases at J, with 10 bases between. Per the germline V gene, CDR1 is SGHRS and CDR2 is YFSETQ. The CDR3 length is 14 residues.

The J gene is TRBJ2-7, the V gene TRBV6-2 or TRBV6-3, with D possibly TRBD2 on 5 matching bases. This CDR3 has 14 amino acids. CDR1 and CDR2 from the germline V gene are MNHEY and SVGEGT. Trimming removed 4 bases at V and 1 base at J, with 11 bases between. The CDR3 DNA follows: TGTGCCAGCAGTTTCGGGGAGTTATCCTACGAGCAGTACGTC. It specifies CASSFGELSYEQYV.

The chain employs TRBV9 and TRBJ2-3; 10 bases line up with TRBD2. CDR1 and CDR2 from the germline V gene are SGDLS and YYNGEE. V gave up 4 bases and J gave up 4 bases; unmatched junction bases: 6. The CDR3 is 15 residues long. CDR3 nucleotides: TGTGCCAGCAGCCAAAGCGGGGGGGCTTCAGATACGCAGTATTTT. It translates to CASSQSGGASDTQYF.

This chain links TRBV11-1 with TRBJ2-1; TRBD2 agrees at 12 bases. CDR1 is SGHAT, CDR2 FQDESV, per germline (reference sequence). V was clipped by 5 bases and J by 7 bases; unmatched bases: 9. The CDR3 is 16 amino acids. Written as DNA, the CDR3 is TGTGCCAGCAGCCCCCAAGGGCTAGCGGGGGGGAATGAGCAGTTCTTC. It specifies CASSPQGLAGGNEQFF.

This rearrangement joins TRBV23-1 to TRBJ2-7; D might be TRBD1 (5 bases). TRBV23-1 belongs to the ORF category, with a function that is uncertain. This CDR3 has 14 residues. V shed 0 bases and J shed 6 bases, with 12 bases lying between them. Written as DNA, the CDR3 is TGCGCCAGCAGTCAATCCCAGGGTAAGGGCGAGCAGTACGTC. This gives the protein CASSQSQGKGEQYV.

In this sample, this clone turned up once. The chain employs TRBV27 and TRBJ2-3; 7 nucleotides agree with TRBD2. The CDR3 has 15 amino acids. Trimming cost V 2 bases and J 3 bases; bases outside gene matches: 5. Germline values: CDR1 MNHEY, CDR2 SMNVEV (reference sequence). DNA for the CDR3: TGTGCCAGCAGTTTACGGCGGGAGCCGACAGATACGCAGTATTTT. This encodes CASSLRREPTDTQYF.

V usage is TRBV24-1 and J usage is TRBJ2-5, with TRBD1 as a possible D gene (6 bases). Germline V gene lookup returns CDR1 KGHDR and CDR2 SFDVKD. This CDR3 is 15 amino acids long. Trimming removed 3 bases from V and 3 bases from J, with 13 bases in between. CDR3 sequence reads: CATSDVTGPKETQYF. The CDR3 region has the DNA TGTGCCACCAGTGATGTGACAGGACCCAAAGAGACCCAGTACTTC.

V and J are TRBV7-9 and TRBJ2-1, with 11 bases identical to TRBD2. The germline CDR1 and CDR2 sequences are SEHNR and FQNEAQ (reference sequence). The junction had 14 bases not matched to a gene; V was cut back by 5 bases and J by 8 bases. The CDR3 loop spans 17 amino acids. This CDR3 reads CASSPRASGGPPHEQFF. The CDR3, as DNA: TGTGCCAGCAGCCCTCGCGCTAGCGGGGGGCCCCCACATGAGCAGTTCTTC.

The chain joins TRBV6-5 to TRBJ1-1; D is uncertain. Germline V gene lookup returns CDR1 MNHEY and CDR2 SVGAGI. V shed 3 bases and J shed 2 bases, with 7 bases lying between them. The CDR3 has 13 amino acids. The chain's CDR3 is CASSYLANTEAFF. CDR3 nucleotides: TGTGCCAGCAGTTATCTGGCTAACACTGAAGCTTTCTTT.

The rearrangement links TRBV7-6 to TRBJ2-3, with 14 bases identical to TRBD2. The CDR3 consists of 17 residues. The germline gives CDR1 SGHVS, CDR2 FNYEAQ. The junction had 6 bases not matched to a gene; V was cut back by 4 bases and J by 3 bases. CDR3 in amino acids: CASSSPRLAGGTDTQYF. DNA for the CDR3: TGTGCCAGCAGCTCTCCGCGACTAGCGGGGGGGACAGATACGCAGTATTTT.

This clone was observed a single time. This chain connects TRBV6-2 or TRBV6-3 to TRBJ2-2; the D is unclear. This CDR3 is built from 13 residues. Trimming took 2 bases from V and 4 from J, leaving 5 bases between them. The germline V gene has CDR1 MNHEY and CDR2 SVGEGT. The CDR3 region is CASSYEPTGELFF. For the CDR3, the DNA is TGTGCCAGCAGTTACGAGCCCACCGGGGAGCTGTTTTTT.

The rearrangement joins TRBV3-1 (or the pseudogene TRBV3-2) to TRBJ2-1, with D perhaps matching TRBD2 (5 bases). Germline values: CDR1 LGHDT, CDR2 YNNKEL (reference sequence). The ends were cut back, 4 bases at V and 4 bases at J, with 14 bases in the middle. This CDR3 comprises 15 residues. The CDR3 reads CASSLALARYNEQFF. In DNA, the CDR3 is TGTGCCAGCAGCCTCGCCCTAGCTCGGTACAATGAGCAGTTCTTC.

The CDR3 region has the DNA TGTGCCTGGAGTGGCGGGGGAGACTATGGCTACACCTTC. Residues: CAWSGGGDYGYTF. V usage is TRBV30 and J usage is TRBJ1-2; D possibly corresponds to TRBD1 (5 bases). The CDR3 length is 13 residues. V was cut by 1 base and J by 3 bases, with 9 bases left in between. Germline V gene lookup returns CDR1 GTSNPN and CDR2 SVGIG (reference sequence).

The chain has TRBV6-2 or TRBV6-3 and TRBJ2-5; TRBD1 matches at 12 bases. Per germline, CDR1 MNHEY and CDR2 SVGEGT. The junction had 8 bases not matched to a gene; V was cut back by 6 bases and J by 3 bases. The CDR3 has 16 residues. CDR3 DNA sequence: TGTGCCAGCAGCGACTCAGGGACAGGGGGCGAAGAGACCCAGTACTTC. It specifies CASSDSGTGGEETQYF.